These T cell receptor beta chains were read from a single sample in a study of CD8 T cells in ankylosing spondylitis. TCRdb re-called the 5' RACE reads through MiXCR, storing one row per CDR3 protein. The table includes about 220,000 distinct CDR3 sequences, about 7% detected once. Material: blood, either unsorted or a sorted T cell fraction (not recorded which). These receptors all stem from a male donor with ankylosing spondylitis. Both conserved end residues are part of each CDR3. D genes are given only for firm matches. Clone size is stated in some rows and not others, as once, few, many or a class when expanded.

abundance	d_gene	v_gene	j_gene	CDR3nt	CDR3aa
once	NA	TRBV7-9	TRBJ1-2	TGTGCCAGCGCCCCTTCCTATGGCTACACCTTC	CASAPSYGYTF
few	NA	TRBV27	TRBJ1-6	TGTGCCAGCACCTTCACAGGGTCACGGTCACCCCTCCACTTT	CASTFTGSRSPLHF
many	TRBD1	TRBV27	TRBJ2-7	TGTGCCAGCAGTTTTCGGGGACAGTACTACGAGCAGTACTTC	CASSFRGQYYEQYF
few	NA	TRBV12-3/TRBV12-4	TRBJ2-7	TGTGCCAGCAGTTTAGGAAGGACGGGGGCCTACTACGAGCAGTACTTC	CASSLGRTGAYYEQYF
many	TRBD2	TRBV28	TRBJ2-2	TGTGCCAGCAGCCCAGCGGGACGGGGTTCCGGGGAGCTGTTTTTT	CASSPAGRGSGELFF
many	NA	TRBV12-3/TRBV12-4	TRBJ2-7	TGTGCCAGCAGTTTAGAGGGAGGTCAAGGCTACGAGCAGTACTTC	CASSLEGGQGYEQYF
many	TRBD1	TRBV7-9	TRBJ1-2	TGTGCCAGCAGCAGGGACAGGGGACGGAATGGCTACACCTTC	CASSRDRGRNGYTF
many	TRBD2	TRBV12-3/TRBV12-4	TRBJ2-5	TGTGCCACGCTAGCGGGGGGGCTAGAGACCCAGTACTTC	CATLAGGLETQYF
NA	TRBD1	TRBV7-8	TRBJ2-1	TGTGCCAGCAGCCCGGGACAGGGGGCGCCGAATGAGCAGTTCTTC	CASSPGQGAPNEQFF
many	NA	TRBV20-1	TRBJ1-5	TGCAGTGCTAGCGTCAGGGGCAAGCAGCCCCAGCATTTT	CSASVRGKQPQHF
many	TRBD2	TRBV9	TRBJ2-7	TGTGCCAGCAGCGTCCTAGCGGCGGGGGGGCTCTACGAGCAGTACTTC	CASSVLAAGGLYEQYF
many	NA	TRBV4-3	TRBJ2-5	TGCGCCAGCAGCCAAGATCCCAACCCCGGGGGAGAGACCCAGTACTTC	CASSQDPNPGGETQYF
many	NA	TRBV9	TRBJ2-5	TGTGCCAGCAGCGATCGCTCCCAAGAGACCCAGTACTTC	CASSDRSQETQYF
many	TRBD1	TRBV4-3	TRBJ2-7	TGCGCCAGCAGCCAGGGGACAGGGAGTAAGACATACGAGCAGTACTTC	CASSQGTGSKTYEQYF
many	NA	TRBV28	TRBJ2-7	TGTGCCAGCAGTTTATCGTTTGGGACCCCCTACGAGCAGTACTTC	CASSLSFGTPYEQYF
many	NA	TRBV5-6	TRBJ2-1	TGTGCCAGCAGCTTGGTGGGGGGGCGCAGGGGTGAGCAGTTCTTC	CASSLVGGRRGEQFF
NA	TRBD1	TRBV20-1	TRBJ1-6	TGCAGTGCTAGTCAACAGGGGCGGTATTCACCCCTCCACTTT	CSASQQGRYSPLHF
many	NA	TRBV15	TRBJ1-1	TGTGCCACCAGCAGATTTCCCCGGGACCGAAGCGGGGACACTGAAGCTTTCTTT	CATSRFPRDRSGDTEAFF
many	TRBD2	TRBV5-1	TRBJ2-7	TGCGCCAGCAGCTTTTGGACTAGCGGGAGGCATTTGCCCTACGAGCAGTACTTC	CASSFWTSGRHLPYEQYF
many	TRBD1	TRBV7-2	TRBJ2-7	TGTGCCAGCAGCTCCAGACAGGGTCCCCTCTACGAGCAGTACTTC	CASSSRQGPLYEQYF
NA	NA	TRBV19	TRBJ2-7	TGTGCCAGTAGTACAGGGGCTCAAGACTGCGAGCAGTACTTC	CASSTGAQDCEQYF
many	NA	TRBV27	TRBJ1-5	TGTGCCAGCAGTTTATCGGTTCTTAGCAATCAGCCCCAGCATTTT	CASSLSVLSNQPQHF
NA	NA	TRBV18	TRBJ1-1	TGTGCCAGCTCAGACCGGACAGTGAACACTGAAGCTTTCTTT	CASSDRTVNTEAFF
many	NA	TRBV20-1	TRBJ1-2	TGCAGTGCTAGAGTCAAGGGTCCATATGGCTACACCTTC	CSARVKGPYGYTF
few	NA	TRBV4-1	TRBJ2-7	TGCGCCAGCAGCCAAGTCACCGGGAGCTCCTACGAGCAGTACTTC	CASSQVTGSSYEQYF
many	TRBD1	TRBV7-6	TRBJ2-1	TGTGCCAGCAGCTGGGATCCGGGACAGGAAAACAATGAGCAGTTCTTC	CASSWDPGQENNEQFF
many	TRBD2	TRBV29-1	TRBJ2-2	TGCAGCGTTGAAGTTGTGGTGACTAGCGGGGGGGTATACACCGGGGAGCTGTTTTTT	CSVEVVVTSGGVYTGELFF
few	NA	TRBV25-1	TRBJ1-2	TGTGCCAGCAGTGAATGGGGGGGATCCTATGGCTACACCTTC	CASSEWGGSYGYTF
many	NA	TRBV6-5	TRBJ1-1	TGTGCCAGCAGTTACTCGGGGGGCACTGAAGCTTTCTTT	CASSYSGGTEAFF
many	NA	TRBV7-2	TRBJ2-7	TGTGCCAGCAGACCCTCTGACAGCTACGAGCAGTACTTC	CASRPSDSYEQYF
many	TRBD1	TRBV28	TRBJ1-5	TGTGCCAGCAGGCCCCACCTCCGGACAGGCAGAAATCAGCCCCAGCATTTT	CASRPHLRTGRNQPQHF
many	NA	TRBV13	TRBJ2-1	TGTGCCAGCAGTACACTCGGGACCGATGAGCAGTTCTTC	CASSTLGTDEQFF
many	TRBD1	TRBV20-1	TRBJ1-2	TGCAGTGCTAGAGATACCGGGACAGGGGCGCATGGCTACACCTTC	CSARDTGTGAHGYTF
NA	NA	TRBV4-1	TRBJ2-2	TGCGCCAGCAGCCCCCTGACGAGGTACACCGGGGAGCTGTTTTTT	CASSPLTRYTGELFF
NA	TRBD1	TRBV5-6	TRBJ2-5	TGTGCCAGCAGCCCTAATACGGACAGGCGACTTTTGTACCAAGAGACCCAGTACTTC	CASSPNTDRRLLYQETQYF
few	TRBD2	TRBV20-1	TRBJ2-1	TGCTGTGCTAGAGATCGAGCGGGAGTGTTCAATGAGCAGTTCTTC	CCARDRAGVFNEQFF
NA	NA	TRBV4-3	TRBJ2-7	TGCGCCAGCAGCCAAGCGGCTGTGGGCTACGAGCAGTACTTC	CASSQAAVGYEQYF
NA	NA	TRBV15	TRBJ2-1	TGTGCCACCAGCAGAAAAGGGTGTGAGCAGTTCTTC	CATSRKGCEQFF
many	TRBD1	TRBV7-2	TRBJ1-1	TGTGCCAGCAGCTTTACAGGGGGCGACGCTGAAGCTTTCTTT	CASSFTGGDAEAFF
many	NA	TRBV7-9	TRBJ2-4	TGTGCCAGCAGCCCCCAGGTGGGGGCGGCTGACAAAAACATTCAGTACTTC	CASSPQVGAADKNIQYF
few	NA	TRBV5-1	TRBJ2-7	TGCGCCAGCAGCTCGGGAAACATCTACGAGCAGTACTTC	CASSSGNIYEQYF
many	NA	TRBV9	TRBJ2-5	TGTGCCAGCAGCGTCGGGACCCGAGGGGCAGAGACCCAGTACTTC	CASSVGTRGAETQYF
few	NA	TRBV5-8	TRBJ2-7	TGTGCCAGCAGTTCCGGACTCTACGAGCAGTACTTC	CASSSGLYEQYF
NA	TRBD2	TRBV4-2	TRBJ2-3	TGTGCCAGCAGCCAGGGACGCCGACTAGCGGGGAGCACAGATACGAAGTATTTT	CASSQGRRLAGSTDTKYF
many	NA	TRBV9	TRBJ2-5	TGTGCCAGCAGCGTAGATCGACTGGAAGAGACCCAGTACTTC	CASSVDRLEETQYF
many	TRBD2	TRBV28	TRBJ2-1	TGTGCCAGCAGTTTAGCGGGGGTAAGCTACAATGAGCAGTTCTTC	CASSLAGVSYNEQFF